These 32 T cell receptor beta chains were sequenced from one sample in a study of T cell changes during pregnancy in multiple sclerosis. Profiled with immunoSEQ multiplex PCR; TCRdb holds only in-frame clones, not every one. The sample has tens of thousands of clones; around 87% are singletons. Sequencing input: peripheral blood from another person, used as feeder cells. These receptors were obtained from a human donor whose cells served as feeder cells for cultures in a pregnancy study.

The V call is TRBV4-2, the J call TRBJ2-5, with D possibly TRBD2 on 7 matching bases. The ends were cut back, 0 bases at V and 2 bases at J, with 13 bases in the middle. The CDR3 loop spans 16 amino acids. Germline V CDR1 and CDR2: LGHNA, YNFKEQ. The DNA of the CDR3 is TGTGCCAGCAGCCAAGAAGGCAGCGGGACACAAGAGACCCAGTACTTC. This sequence encodes CASSQEGSGTQETQYF.

This chain joins TRBV7-9 and TRBJ2-7; 7 bases are shared with TRBD1. Germline CDR1 reads SEHNR; CDR2 reads FQNEAQ (reference sequence). J gave up 3 bases and V 5 bases, and 10 bases lay outside the gene matches. The CDR3 sequence is 15 residues long. The CDR3 loop reads CASSTFGTAVYEQYF. Here the CDR3 DNA reads TGTGCCAGCAGCACCTTCGGGACAGCTGTCTACGAGCAGTACTTC.

There are a few counts of this clone. The chain uses TRBV6-4 and TRBJ2-7; D is uncertain. The length of the CDR3 is 15 residues. V shed 3 bases and J shed 2 bases, with 14 bases lying between them. Germline V gives CDR1 MRHNA, CDR2 SNTAGT. The CDR3 sequence: CASSEGLAVAYEQYF. CDR3 DNA: TGTGCCAGCAGTGAAGGGTTGGCTGTAGCCTACGAGCAGTACTTC.

CDR3 sequence reads: CASTGGSHNSPLHF. The CDR3 DNA follows: TGTGCCAGCACCGGGGGGAGCCATAATTCACCCCTCCACTTT. This chain joins TRBV6-6 and TRBJ1-6; maybe TRBD1 (5 bases). CDR3 size: 14 residues. Trimming removed 7 bases from V and 5 bases from J, with 12 bases in between. Germline CDR1 is MNHNY and CDR2 is SVGAGI (reference sequence).

This clone was seen a single time. The V gene is TRBV5-1, the J gene TRBJ1-3; a weak D match, TRBD1 (5 bases). The V end lost 4 bases, the J end lost 0 bases, and 11 bases lay between the germline ends. There are 15 residues in the CDR3. Germline lookup yields CDR1 SGHRS and CDR2 YFSETQ. CDR3 nucleotide sequence: TGCGCCAGCAGCCTTGACAGCGTCTCTGGAAACACCATATATTTT. Amino acid sequence: CASSLDSVSGNTIYF.

The CDR3 nucleotides read TGTGCCAGCAGCTTAGGTGGCAGGGGCGGCTACGAGCAGTACTTC. Translation gives CASSLGGRGGYEQYF. The genes are TRBV11-3 and TRBJ2-7; tentatively, D is TRBD1 (6 bases). Trimming shortened V by 1 base and J by 3 bases, and 13 bases separated the two germline ends. This CDR3 is 15 amino acids long. CDR1 is SGHNT and CDR2 is YENEEA in the germline V gene.

The chain uses TRBV6-5 and TRBJ1-5; possibly TRBD1 for D (6 bases). Germline CDR1 is MNHEY and CDR2 is SVGAGI. Trimming shortened V by 6 bases and J by 0 bases, and 12 bases separated the two germline ends. The length of the CDR3 is 15 residues. In DNA, the CDR3 is TGTGCCAGCAGCCGAGGGACACTTAGCAATCAGCCCCAGCATTTT. Its translation: CASSRGTLSNQPQHF.

This clone was seen once. The rearrangement uses TRBV9 and TRBJ2-5, with 13 bases matching TRBD2. Germline V gene sequence: CDR1 SGDLS, CDR2 YYNGEE. The trim removed 7 bases at V and 4 bases at J, leaving 10 bases unmatched. There are 16 residues in the CDR3. Written as DNA, the CDR3 is TGTGCCAGCGGGGTAGGGACTAGCGGGATAGGAGAGACCCAGTACTTC. It is translated as CASGVGTSGIGETQYF.

The chain joins TRBV25-1 to TRBJ1-1, with 7 positions matching TRBD1. With V trimmed by 5 bases and J by 10 bases, 13 bases remained unmatched. Germline V gene lookup returns CDR1 MGHDK and CDR2 SYGVNS. The CDR3 is 14 amino acids. DNA for the CDR3: TGTGCCAGCAGTCCCCTACGACAGGGTGAGACAGCTTTCTTT. Translated, it gives CASSPLRQGETAFF. The entire variable domain, with the rest obtained from reference TRBV25-1 and TRBJ1-1, is as follows: EADIYQTPRYLVIGTGKKITLECSQTMGHDKMYWYQQDPGMELHLIHYSYGVNSTEKGDLSSESTVSRIRTEHFPLTLESARPSHTSQYLCASSPLRQGETAFFGQGTRLTVV.

In DNA, the CDR3 is TGTGCCAGCACCCAGGCGTGGAGCACAGATACGCAGTATTTT. It codes for CASTQAWSTDTQYF. J is TRBJ2-3 and V is TRBV9; D is uncertain. Per the germline V gene, CDR1 is SGDLS and CDR2 is YYNGEE. V dropped 6 bases and J dropped 0 bases, with 11 bases sitting between them. The CDR3 has 14 amino acids.

This clone was counted once. The chain joins TRBV6-4 to TRBJ2-7; D is unclear. Germline V gives CDR1 MRHNA, CDR2 SNTAGT. The ends were cut back, 2 bases at V and 3 bases at J, with 11 bases in the middle. There are 14 residues in the CDR3. The CDR3 sequence is CASSDPWRIYEQYF. The CDR3 DNA sequence: TGTGCCAGCAGTGACCCTTGGCGGATCTACGAGCAGTACTTC.

This clone was recorded a few times. The rearrangement joins TRBV9 to TRBJ1-1; D ambiguous. The CDR3 sequence is 18 residues long. Trimming removed 0 bases at V and 0 bases at J, with 18 bases between. CDR1 and CDR2 from the germline V gene are SGDLS and YYNGEE. The CDR3 sequence is CASSVEGPPFGVNTEAFF. The CDR3 DNA follows: TGTGCCAGCAGCGTAGAGGGCCCTCCTTTCGGGGTGAACACTGAAGCTTTCTTT. Full variable domain (missing parts from reference TRBV9 and TRBJ1-1): DSGVTQTPKHLITATGQRVTLRCSPRSGDLSVYWYQQSLDQGLQFLIQYYNGEERAKGNILERFSAQQFPDLHSELNLSSLELGDSALYFCASSVEGPPFGVNTEAFFGQGTRLTVV.

The rearrangement joins TRBV9 to TRBJ2-7; 7 positions agree with TRBD1. With 4 bases clipped from V and 6 bases from J, the junction kept 4 bases outside the gene matches. Germline values: CDR1 SGDLS, CDR2 YYNGEE. The CDR3 runs 12 residues. CDR3 bases: TGTGCCAGCAGCCCCGAGGGGGCCGAGCAGTACTTC. Amino acid sequence: CASSPEGAEQYF.

The rearrangement links TRBV7-9 to TRBJ1-1; a possible D gene is TRBD1 (6 bases). CDR1 and CDR2 from the germline V gene are SEHNR and FQNEAQ (reference sequence). This CDR3 contains 13 residues. Trimming cost V 3 bases and J 2 bases, with 7 bases left between them. DNA for the CDR3: TGTGCCAGCAGCTTGGACAGTAACACTGAAGCTTTCTTT. This encodes CASSLDSNTEAFF.

This rearrangement joins TRBV27 to TRBJ2-1; TRBD1 is a possible D gene (6 bases). V lost 0 bases, J lost 2 bases, and 17 bases lay in between. Germline V lookup: CDR1 MNHEY, CDR2 SMNVEV (reference sequence). The CDR3 consists of 18 residues. CDR3 loop: CASSLSLAGVGAYNEQFF. CDR3 coding DNA: TGTGCCAGCAGTTTATCCCTAGCAGGGGTAGGGGCCTACAATGAGCAGTTCTTC.

The chain couples TRBV2 to TRBJ2-1, with TRBD2 matching 7 bases. Germline loops: CDR1 SNHLY, CDR2 FYNNEI. This CDR3 is 12 amino acids long. Trimming took 6 bases from V and 10 from J; bases not matched to a gene: 6. CDR3 protein: CASSASGVEQFF. The CDR3 DNA is TGTGCCAGCAGCGCAAGCGGGGTAGAGCAGTTCTTC.

This CDR3 is CAWSTTGDQPQHF. CDR3 in DNA: TGTGCCTGGAGTACCACGGGGGATCAGCCCCAGCATTTT. The chain uses TRBV30 and TRBJ1-5, with D perhaps TRBD1 (5 bases). Germline CDR1 and CDR2: GTSNPN and SVGIG (reference sequence). This CDR3 comprises 13 residues. Between the trimmed V and J ends, which lost 2 bases and 5 bases, there was a span of 10 bases.

This sequence joins TRBV5-1 and TRBJ2-3; 7 nucleotides align to TRBD1. This CDR3 has 14 residues. The junction had 6 bases not matched to a gene; V was cut back by 3 bases and J by 5 bases. Germline CDR1 and CDR2: SGHRS and YFSETQ. CDR3 residues: CASSWGQSGDTQYF. CDR3 bases: TGCGCCAGCAGCTGGGGACAGAGTGGAGATACGCAGTATTTT.

The rearrangement uses TRBV6-5 and TRBJ2-3; 10 bases are a match to TRBD2. Germline loops: CDR1 MNHEY, CDR2 SVGAGI. After removal of 2 bases from V and 1 base from J, the junction contained 3 bases not matched to a gene. The CDR3 extends over 16 amino acids. The CDR3 sequence is CASSYESGRGTDTQYF. CDR3 DNA sequence: TGTGCCAGCAGTTACGAGAGCGGGAGGGGCACAGATACGCAGTATTTT.

This clone was found a few times. The rearrangement links TRBV5-3 to TRBJ1-6, with a possible D match to TRBD1 (6 bases). TRBV5-3 is flagged as an ORF with uncertain function. The CDR3 has 15 residues. V was pared by 4 bases and J by 8 bases, with 16 bases between. CDR3 DNA: TGTGCCAGAAGCCTGTCGGCAGAGGGGGATTCACCCCTCCACTTT. Protein product: CARSLSAEGDSPLHF.

The genes are TRBV29-1 and TRBJ2-7, with D perhaps matching TRBD1 or TRBD2 (5 bases each). This CDR3 is built from 12 residues. V lost 0 bases, J lost 6 bases, and 9 bases lay in between. Germline assignment: CDR1 SQVTM and CDR2 ANQGSEA. The CDR3 here is CSVEDVGPEQYF. CDR3 DNA: TGCAGCGTTGAAGATGTGGGACCCGAGCAGTACTTC.

The gene calls are TRBV2 and TRBJ2-1; 10 positions match TRBD2. The CDR3 covers 19 residues. Germline CDR1 reads SNHLY; CDR2 reads FYNNEI. V lost 6 bases, J lost 0 bases, and 14 bases stayed unmatched. The CDR3 DNA reads TGTGCCAGCAGCTCCCGGGCTAGCGGGAGATCCTTCTCCTACAATGAGCAGTTCTTC. Translated: CASSSRASGRSFSYNEQFF. The full variable domain, in which reference TRBV2 and TRBJ2-1 provide the parts outside the CDR3, is EPEVTQTPSHQVTQMGQEVILRCVPISNHLYFYWYRQILGQKVEFLVSFYNNEISEKSEIFDDQFSVERPDGSNFTLKIRSTKLEDSAMYFCASSSRASGRSFSYNEQFFGPGTRLTVL.

This clone was seen more than once but under ten times. The chain joins TRBV7-9 to TRBJ1-6, with TRBD1 matching over 7 bases. V shed 5 bases and J 7 bases; nucleotides not matched to a gene: 8. In germline, CDR1 is SEHNR, CDR2 FQNEAQ (reference sequence). CDR3 length: 15 amino acids. The CDR3 DNA sequence: TGTGCCAGCAGCCCTCATGACAGGGAGAATTCACCCCTCCACTTT. Its protein is CASSPHDRENSPLHF.

The rearrangement links TRBV5-1 to TRBJ2-6; D is unclear. This CDR3 comprises 14 residues. Trimming removed 3 bases at V and 1 base at J, with 5 bases between. Per germline, CDR1 SGHRS and CDR2 YFSETQ. The CDR3 nucleotides read TGCGCCAGCAGCTACATTTCTGGGGCCAACGTCCTGACTTTC. It specifies CASSYISGANVLTF.

The J gene is TRBJ1-2, the V gene TRBV2, with D possibly TRBD1 on 5 matching bases. Trimming removed 4 bases from V and 8 bases from J, with 20 bases in between. Germline assignment: CDR1 SNHLY and CDR2 FYNNEI. The CDR3 sequence is 15 residues long. The CDR3 DNA follows: TGTGCCAGCAGTGCACCCCCCGACAGAGGAGGAGGCTACACCTTC. Protein product: CASSAPPDRGGGYTF.

The chain uses TRBV7-2 and TRBJ2-1; D possibly corresponds to TRBD2 (6 bases). Germline V gene data show CDR1 as SGHTA and CDR2 as FQGNSA. The CDR3 is 16 amino acids. Trimming removed 5 bases from V and 0 bases from J, with 14 bases in between. The CDR3 DNA follows: TGTGCCAGCAGCCCACTGGAGGGGAGCTCCTACAATGAGCAGTTCTTC. Translated, it gives CASSPLEGSSYNEQFF.

The chain recombines TRBV2 with TRBJ1-4; D not resolved. This CDR3 has 13 amino acids. V dropped 6 bases and J dropped 7 bases, with 12 bases sitting between them. Germline assignment: CDR1 SNHLY and CDR2 FYNNEI. CDR3 DNA: TGTGCCAGCAGAAATCTAAACGGTGAAAAACTGTTTTTT. Protein product: CASRNLNGEKLFF.

The V and J genes are TRBV7-9 and TRBJ2-5; D gene ambiguous. Germline loops: CDR1 SEHNR, CDR2 FQNEAQ (reference sequence). Trimming pared 5 bases from V and 4 bases from J, leaving 5 bases between. The CDR3 extends over 11 amino acids. The CDR3 DNA reads TGTGCCAGCAGCCCAGCAGAGACCCAGTACTTC. This translates into CASSPAETQYF.

The chain recombines TRBV5-1 with TRBJ1-1, with D maybe TRBD1 (5 bases). Looked up from germline, CDR1 is SGHRS and CDR2 is YFSETQ. The CDR3 has 14 residues. Trimming removed 4 bases from V and 5 bases from J, with 15 bases in between. CDR3 loop: CASSPGTAGTEAFF. Here the CDR3 DNA reads TGCGCCAGCAGCCCTGGCACAGCAGGGACTGAAGCTTTCTTT.

The chain couples TRBV13 to TRBJ1-1; 8 bases map to TRBD1. CDR3 size: 15 residues. Unmatched junction bases numbered 2, after V lost 2 bases and J lost 0 bases. Germline assignment: CDR1 PRHDT and CDR2 FYEKMQ (reference sequence). The CDR3 DNA reads TGTGCCAGCAGCTTACGGACAGGGATGAACACTGAAGCTTTCTTT. It encodes CASSLRTGMNTEAFF.

This rearrangement joins TRBV5-1 to TRBJ1-6; 10 bases line up with TRBD1. The junction had 7 bases not matched to a gene; V was cut back by 2 bases and J by 8 bases. The germline V gene encodes CDR1 SGHRS and CDR2 YFSETQ. The CDR3 spans 16 residues. The chain's CDR3 is CASSLRLGTGDSPLHF. The CDR3 DNA follows: TGCGCCAGCAGCTTAAGACTGGGGACAGGGGATTCACCCCTCCACTTT.

The rearrangement joins TRBV28 to TRBJ1-5, with D perhaps TRBD1 (5 bases). The CDR3 totals 17 residues. In germline, CDR1 is MDHEN, CDR2 SYDVKM. Trimming shortened V by 5 bases and J by 4 bases, and 21 bases separated the two germline ends. The CDR3 region has the DNA TGTGCCAGCAGTCCCCTACCCAGGGTTAGGACTAATCAGCCCCAGCATTTT. It encodes CASSPLPRVRTNQPQHF.